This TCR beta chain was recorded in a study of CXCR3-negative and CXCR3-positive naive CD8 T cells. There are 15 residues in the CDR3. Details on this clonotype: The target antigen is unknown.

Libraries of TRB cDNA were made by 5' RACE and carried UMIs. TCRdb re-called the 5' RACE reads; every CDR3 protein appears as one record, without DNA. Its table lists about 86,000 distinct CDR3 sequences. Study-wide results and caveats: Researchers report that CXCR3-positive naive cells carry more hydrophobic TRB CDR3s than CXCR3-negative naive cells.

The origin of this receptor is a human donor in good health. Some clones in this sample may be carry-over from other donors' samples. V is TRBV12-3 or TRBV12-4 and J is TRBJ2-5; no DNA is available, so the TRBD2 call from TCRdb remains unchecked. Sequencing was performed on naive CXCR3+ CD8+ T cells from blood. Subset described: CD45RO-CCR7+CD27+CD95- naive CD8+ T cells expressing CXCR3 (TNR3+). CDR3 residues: CASSFGSVIQETQYF.